The clone carrying this T cell receptor beta chain has only a few counts. TCRdb ran MiXCR on the 5' RACE reads and lists one entry per CDR3 protein. The table includes roughly 630,000 distinct CDR3 sequences, roughly 7.2% detected once. Trimming left V 5 bases short and J 5 bases short, with 13 bases between. This CDR3 has 13 residues. Germline assignment: CDR1 SGHDT and CDR2 YYEEEE. The data belong to a study of identical twins. The same data also went into a second study, on yellow fever vaccine responses in identical twins. Per that paper: Reportedly, twins showed a vaccine T cell response that looked partly convergent and partly personalized.

The chain combines TRBV5-6 with TRBJ1-2; D is uncertain. This TCR came from a woman aged 18-29 years in good health. The sequencing input was PBMCs. CDR3 nucleotides: TGTGCCAGCAGAGTGGGGATATCTTATGGCTACACCTTC. Translating gives CASRVGISYGYTF.